What follows are 16 T cell receptor beta chains derived from one specimen sequenced in a study of cytomegalovirus exposure and HLA in healthy donors (dated by TCRdb to 2016 to 2017). Receptor libraries were prepared by the immunoSEQ multiplex PCR assay. A mixture of 60 forward primers for TCR Vbeta segments and 13 reverse primers for TCR Jbeta segments was used in the multiplex PCR. This immuneACCESS table, as held by TCRdb, lists in-frame sequences with V and J called but not all clones. Of the missing ones, under half trace to an unresolved V gene in checked studies; the others have no known cause. The sample profile shows about 120,000 clones; 80% of them were found once. The biggest ten clones account for approximately 8.8% of the sample. Sample: PBMCs. These receptors all stem from a female donor in good health and CMV-seropositive.

This chain joins TRBV10-2 and TRBJ1-5; weak D call: TRBD1 (6 bases). Germline CDR1 is WSHSY and CDR2 is SAAADI. CDR3 length: 16 amino acids. Between the trimmed V and J ends, which lost 0 bases and 8 bases, there was a span of 17 bases. The CDR3 sequence: CASSESLHRDLKPQHF. In nucleotides, the CDR3 is TGCGCCAGCAGTGAGTCACTTCACAGGGATTTAAAGCCCCAGCATTTT.

The CDR3 protein is CASTSDRAYEQYF. CDR3 coding DNA: TGTGCCAGCACTTCGGACAGGGCCTACGAGCAGTACTTC. V usage is TRBV7-2 and J usage is TRBJ2-7; 8 bases fit TRBD1. This CDR3 comprises 13 residues. Germline CDR1 SGHTA, CDR2 FQGNSA. The trim removed 7 bases at V and 2 bases at J, leaving 4 bases unmatched.

The chain couples TRBV5-6 to TRBJ2-7, with 8 bases lining up with TRBD1. V lost 1 base and J lost 5; bases outside the gene matches: 2. Germline-derived CDR1 and CDR2 are SGHDT and YYEEEE. The CDR3 is 13 residues long. CDR3 nucleotides: TGTGCCAGCAGCTTGAACAGGGGGGACGAGCAGTACTTC. Protein product: CASSLNRGDEQYF.

This clone showed up just a few times. The chain couples TRBV27 to TRBJ1-2; possibly TRBD1 for D (5 bases). Between the trimmed V and J ends, which lost 0 bases and 8 bases, there was a span of 10 bases. CDR1 is MNHEY and CDR2 is SMNVEV in the germline V gene (reference sequence). The CDR3 totals 13 residues. This CDR3 reads CASSLSGDGGYTF. DNA of the CDR3: TGTGCCAGCAGTTTATCAGGGGATGGCGGCTACACCTTC.

The V and J genes are TRBV6-6 and TRBJ1-5; TRBD1 matches at 8 bases. CDR3 length: 16 residues. After removal of 6 bases from V and 3 bases from J, the junction contained 10 bases not matched to a gene. The germline V gene has CDR1 MNHNY and CDR2 SVGAGI (reference sequence). CDR3 loop: CASSRTGTGDNQPQHF. In nucleotides, the CDR3 is TGTGCCAGCAGCAGAACCGGGACAGGTGACAATCAGCCCCAGCATTTT.

As DNA, the CDR3 is TGTGCCAGCTCTGGCGGGACCTTCTACGAGCAGTACTTC. Residues: CASSGGTFYEQYF. V and J are TRBV7-9 and TRBJ2-7; weak D call: TRBD2 (6 bases). CDR1 is SEHNR, CDR2 FQNEAQ, per germline (reference sequence). This CDR3 is 13 amino acids long. V lost 8 bases and J lost 3, with 14 bases in between.

The V and J genes are TRBV10-3 and TRBJ2-6; TRBD1 agrees at 11 bases. The CDR3 length is 17 residues. The V segment lost 11 bases and the J segment 2 bases; nucleotides outside the gene matches: 11. Germline V gene sequence: CDR1 ENHRY, CDR2 SYGVKD. In nucleotides, the CDR3 is TGTGCCGCCCGGGGGGGGACAGGGGGAGCTGGGGCCAACGTCCTGACTTTC. Amino acids: CAARGGTGGAGANVLTF.

The V call is TRBV10-3, the J call TRBJ1-5; 7 bases are shared with TRBD1. Germline CDR1 is ENHRY and CDR2 is SYGVKD. V was clipped by 6 bases and J by 6 bases; unmatched bases: 5. This CDR3 spans 13 amino acids. The chain's CDR3 is CAISTGDSQPQHF. The CDR3 DNA is TGTGCCATCAGCACAGGGGATAGTCAGCCCCAGCATTTT.

The genes are TRBV27 and TRBJ1-3; D is ambiguous. The V gene's germline CDR1 is MNHEY and CDR2 SMNVEV (reference sequence). The CDR3 is 14 amino acids. Trimming pared 3 bases from V and 0 bases from J, leaving 6 bases between. DNA for the CDR3: TGTGCCAGCAGTTTGTCTAACTCTGGAAACACCATATATTTT. This codes for CASSLSNSGNTIYF.

This rearrangement joins TRBV11-2 to TRBJ1-4; D not resolved. The CDR3 spans 16 residues. The germline V gene encodes CDR1 SGHAT and CDR2 FQNNGV. V lost 3 bases and J lost 3, with 14 bases in between. CDR3 in DNA: TGTGCCAGCAGCTTGCGTCGCCACACAGCTAATGAAAAACTGTTTTTT. Amino acid sequence: CASSLRRHTANEKLFF.

To note about this clone: At one end, the junction sequence differs from germline, possibly due to a read error. The chain employs TRBV7-9 and TRBJ1-1, with a tentative D call TRBD1 (5 bases). The CDR3 length is 12 residues. CDR1 and CDR2 (germline): SEHNR, FQNEAQ (reference sequence). CDR3 nucleotide sequence: TGTTCCAGCAGCCCACAGGTAATTGGAGCTTTCTTT. Translating it yields CSSSPQVIGAFF. Together with reference TRBV7-9 and TRBJ1-1, the CDR3 gives the full variable domain: DTGVSQNPRHKITKRGQNVTFRCDPISEHNRLYWYRQTLGQGPEFLTYFQNEAQLEKSRLLSDRFSAERPKGSFSTLEIQRTEQGDSAMYLCSSSPQVIGAFFGQGTRLTVV.

The rearrangement uses TRBV4-2 and TRBJ1-1, with a weak D call TRBD1 (6 bases). Per germline, CDR1 LGHNA and CDR2 YNFKEQ. This CDR3 comprises 16 residues. Trimming removed 1 base from V and 0 bases from J, with 12 bases in between. The CDR3 DNA reads TGTGCCAGCAGCCAAGGGTCAGGGGCCCTGAACACTGAAGCTTTCTTT. Amino acids: CASSQGSGALNTEAFF.

This clone was seen more than once but under ten times. The rearrangement joins TRBV5-5 to TRBJ2-7; a possible D gene is TRBD1 (5 bases). The CDR3 is 16 residues long. V dropped 0 bases and J dropped 0 bases, with 13 bases sitting between them. CDR1 is SGHKS and CDR2 is YYEKEE in the germline V gene (reference sequence). The CDR3 DNA is TGTGCCAGCAGCTTGGGACAGCTAGGTCGCTCCTACGAGCAGTACTTC. This sequence encodes CASSLGQLGRSYEQYF.

The rearrangement joins TRBV28 to TRBJ1-2; a weak D match, TRBD1 (6 bases). From germline, CDR1 is MDHEN and CDR2 SYDVKM. There are 15 residues in the CDR3. Trimming stripped 4 bases from V and 2 bases from J, with 14 bases between. CDR3 region: CASSSITGSNYGYTF. CDR3 sequence (DNA): TGTGCCAGCAGTTCCATTACAGGGTCCAACTATGGCTACACCTTC.

J is TRBJ1-5 and V is TRBV7-3, with 9 nucleotides matching TRBD1. Trimming at V came to 2 bases and at J to 0 bases, leaving 8 bases not matched to a gene. Germline assignment: CDR1 SGHTA and CDR2 FQGTGA. The CDR3 consists of 18 residues. The DNA of the CDR3 is TGTGCCAGCAGCTTAGAAGTGGACAGGGGACCTAGCAATCAGCCCCAGCATTTT. Protein: CASSLEVDRGPSNQPQHF.

The chain joins TRBV6-5 to TRBJ1-2; 7 nucleotides line up with TRBD1. With 5 bases clipped from V and 6 bases from J, the junction kept 6 bases outside the gene matches. From germline, CDR1 is MNHEY and CDR2 SVGAGI. The CDR3 covers 13 residues. The CDR3 DNA reads TGTGCCAGCAGTCAGGGGGAGGTGAATGGCTACACCTTC. It is translated as CASSQGEVNGYTF.